Listed below are T cell receptor beta chains from one sample, sequenced in a study of a mutant IDH1 vaccine in newly diagnosed glioma. Antigen specificity for these receptors is unknown. Clones were read by immunoSEQ multiplex PCR, and TCRdb kept only the in-frame ones, dropping some. The sample shows 55,000 to 65,000 clones, approximately 80% of them seen only once. Here the sequenced sample was PBMCs, taken from a glioma patient whose treatment included an IDH1 peptide vaccine. The receptors were gathered from a man aged 30-40 years with glioma. Each CDR3 is given with its conserved first and last residue. Each record gives: D gene, J gene, clone size, V gene, CDR3 DNA, CDR3 protein. D genes are given only for firm matches. Clone size, where shown, is once, few, many, or a class for clones that have expanded.

NA,TRBJ1-4,NA,TRBV18,TGTGCCAGCTCACCCGGGCGGGGGAATGAAAAACTGTTTTTT,CASSPGRGNEKLFF
NA,TRBJ1-6,NA,TRBV27,TGTGCCAGCGGCCTAGTGAATTCACCCCTCCACTTT,CASGLVNSPLHF
NA,TRBJ2-6,NA,TRBV7-3,TGTGCCAGCAGCACACACGCGATAAGTCAGGGGGCCAACGTCCTGACTTTC,CASSTHAISQGANVLTF
NA,TRBJ2-5,NA,TRBV5-4,TGTGCCAGCAGCTTGGTGGGAGCTCGGCAAGAGACCCAGTACTTC,CASSLVGARQETQYF
NA,TRBJ1-1,NA,TRBV27,TGTGCCAGCAGTTTAGACATCCTCCGGACTGAAGCTTTCTTT,CASSLDILRTEAFF
NA,TRBJ1-2,NA,TRBV5-6,TGTGCCAGCAGCTTGGACTTTTATGGCTACACCTTC,CASSLDFYGYTF
NA,TRBJ1-4,NA,TRBV14,TGTGCCAGCAGCCAAGTGGTGGGGGCCCATTATGAAAAACTGTTTTTT,CASSQVVGAHYEKLFF
TRBD1,TRBJ1-1,NA,TRBV14,TGTGCCAGCAGCTCCCAGGGGGCCGAGTACACTGAAGCTTTCTTT,CASSSQGAEYTEAFF
NA,TRBJ2-3,few,TRBV7-3,TGTGCCAGCAGCTTTTCATCGGGCGATACGCAGTATTTT,CASSFSSGDTQYF
TRBD1,TRBJ1-1,NA,TRBV19,TGTGCCAGTAAAGGGGGCAGGGGGCGTTCTGAAGCTTTCTTT,CASKGGRGRSEAFF
TRBD1,TRBJ1-4,NA,TRBV5-4,TGTGCCAGCAGCCAAAGCCCCGGGACAGGGGGTGAAAAACTGTTTTTT,CASSQSPGTGGEKLFF
NA,TRBJ2-1,NA,TRBV28,TGTGCCAGCAGCTCCGGGACTGATGCCTACAATGAGCAGTTCTTC,CASSSGTDAYNEQFF
TRBD1,TRBJ1-1,once,TRBV30,TGTGCCTGGAGTCGGGACAGGGGGCGCAGGGAGAAGGCTTTCTTT,CAWSRDRGRREKAFF
NA,TRBJ2-3,NA,TRBV27,TGTGCCAGCACGAGAAGGGAGTCTAGGGGAGAGGGTACGCAGTATTTT,CASTRRESRGEGTQYF
NA,TRBJ1-5,NA,TRBV7-8,TGTGCCAGCAGCTCTCGGCGGTATGGCAATCAGCCCCAGCATTTT,CASSSRRYGNQPQHF
NA,TRBJ1-4,NA,TRBV28,TGTGCCAGCAGTTTAATGGGACGGAGCAATGAAAAACTGTTTTTT,CASSLMGRSNEKLFF
NA,TRBJ2-1,NA,TRBV7-9,TGTGCCAGCAGCTTAGCTTCGGGGACCGTCTGGCAGTTCTTC,CASSLASGTVWQFF
TRBD2,TRBJ2-5,NA,TRBV27,TGTGCCAGCAGCCAAACTAGCGGGGGGTATCTACCTAGTAAAGAGACCCAGTACTTC,CASSQTSGGYLPSKETQYF
NA,TRBJ1-2,NA,TRBV5-5,TGTGCCAGCAGTTTAAACCAAGGCCAACCGACAGTACACACCTTC,CASSLNQGQPTVHTF
NA,TRBJ2-5,NA,TRBV6-1,TGTGCCAGCAGTGAAGGTGGAAACGAAGAGACCCAGTACTTC,CASSEGGNEETQYF
NA,TRBJ1-3,NA,TRBV11-3,TGTGCCAGCAGCTTGGGACCGCAGGGAAACACCATATATTTT,CASSLGPQGNTIYF